Described below is a single TCR beta chain sequence and its context. Its antigen is currently unknown. Per-patient samples, pretreatment and on-treatment, numbered 1 to 8. The V end was cut by 7 bases, the J end by 2 bases, with 14 bases between. This CDR3 has 15 residues. Germline CDR1 is MNHEY and CDR2 is SVGAGI. Assay: immunoSEQ multiplex PCR; the TCRdb copy retains only in-frame clones and omits some. The sample has tens of thousands of clones; 84% are singletons. This sample was taken from a study of PD-L1 blockade in urothelial cancer. Study at large: Patients had received 0 to 3 prior chemotherapy regimens. A median approximately 150,000 T cells were found in blood samples. General study results and limits: Those with durable benefit had larger increases in tumor-associated blood clones at 3 weeks.

The sequence was collected from a man in his forties with urothelial cancer. The rearrangement joins TRBV6-5 to TRBJ2-2; D might be TRBD1 (6 bases). The material was PBMCs, obtained around atezolizumab (anti-PD-L1) treatment. CDR3 sequence reads: CASTPAGANTGELFF. CDR3 coding DNA: TGTGCCAGCACCCCCGCAGGGGCCAACACCGGGGAGCTGTTTTTT.